This T cell receptor beta chain was captured in a study of OX40 agonist ivuxolimab in advanced cancers. Study summary: The group had a mean age of 60 years, ranged from about 20 to 80, and was roughly 80% male.

Whole-study results and caveats: Averaging showed that CD8+ T cells had more expanded clones than CD4+ did. No antigen was identified for the clonally expanded peripheral T cells. Low normalized T-cell clonal expansion also characterized some of the nonresponders.

This clone has only one observation. Antigen specificity is unknown. This table comes from immunoSEQ multiplex PCR, and its TCRdb copy is limited to in-frame clones, with some not included. The profile shows under 100,000 clones, roughly 90% of them singletons. V was cut by 1 base and J by 3 bases, with 7 bases left in between. The CDR3 is 14 residues long. Germline loops: CDR1 SGHTA, CDR2 FQGTGA. The sample in question was CD4+ or CD8+ T cells sorted from blood, obtained in a trial of the OX40 agonist ivuxolimab. The V call is TRBV7-3, the J call TRBJ2-1, with TRBD2 as a possible D gene (6 bases). This TCR was sampled from an adult with an advanced solid tumor such as melanoma, head and neck, liver or kidney cancer. The CDR3 DNA is TGTGCCAGCAGCTTAATCGGGGGCTACAATGAGCAGTTCTTC. Encoded protein: CASSLIGGYNEQFF.